The present entry profiles one T cell receptor (beta chain) with its context. The same CDR3 also results from other DNA sequences found in this sample. The data are from a study of shared clonotypes between healthy human individuals. The germline V gene has CDR1 MDHEN and CDR2 SYDVKM. The CDR3 sequence is 15 residues long. V dropped 2 bases and J dropped 0 bases, with 11 bases sitting between them. Sequencing used immunoSEQ multiplex PCR; TCRdb keeps in-frame clones, though not all of them. The table lists more than 2,000,000 clones, more than 85% of them singletons. Sequenced input: naive CD4+ T cells from PBMCs. Subset meaning: CD45RA+ positively selected. The receptor was derived from a man aged 18 to 29 in good health. Some clones in this sample may be carry-over from other donors' samples. This chain connects TRBV28 to TRBJ2-7; maybe TRBD1 (6 bases). CDR3: CASSLGGSLSYEQYF. CDR3 coding DNA: TGTGCCAGCAGTTTAGGGGGCAGCCTCTCCTACGAGCAGTACTTC.